This T cell receptor (beta chain) was obtained from a study of blood T cell repertoires in COVID-19. In the study overall: The cDNA or gDNA used as material had been derived from T cells, B-cell-depleted T cells, or PBMCs.

Profiling relied on immunoSEQ multiplex PCR, and the TCRdb table lists in-frame clones only, not all of them. The sample gives 150,000 or so clones, around 90% of which show up once; over 15% is in the top ten. Trimming shortened V by 6 bases and J by 4 bases, and 12 bases separated the two germline ends. The germline gives CDR1 WNHNN, CDR2 SYGVQD (reference sequence). The length of the CDR3 is 13 residues. About this clone itself: The same CDR3 arises from other DNA sequences in this sample as well.

The chain combines TRBV10-1 with TRBJ1-2; tentatively, D is TRBD1 (6 bases). The sequence was obtained from a man aged 60 to 75 with active or convalescent COVID-19. Sample: peripheral blood. CDR3 coding DNA: TGCGCCAGCAGCTCAACAGGGATCTATGGCTACACCTTC. Translating it yields CASSSTGIYGYTF.